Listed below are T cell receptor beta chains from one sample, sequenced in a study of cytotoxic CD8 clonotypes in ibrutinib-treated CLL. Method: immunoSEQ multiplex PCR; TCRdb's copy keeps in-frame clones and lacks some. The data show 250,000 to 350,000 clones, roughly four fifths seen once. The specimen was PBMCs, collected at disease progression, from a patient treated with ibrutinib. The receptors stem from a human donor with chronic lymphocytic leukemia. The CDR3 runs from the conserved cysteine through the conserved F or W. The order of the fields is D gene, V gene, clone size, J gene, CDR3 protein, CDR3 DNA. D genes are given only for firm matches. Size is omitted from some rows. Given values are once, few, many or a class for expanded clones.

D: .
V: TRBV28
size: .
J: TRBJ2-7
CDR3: CASRGIAWTYEQYF
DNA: TGTGCCAGCAGAGGTATAGCGTGGACCTACGAGCAGTACTTC

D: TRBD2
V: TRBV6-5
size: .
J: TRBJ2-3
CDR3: CASSRLAGVTDTQYF
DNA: TGTGCCAGCAGCCGACTAGCGGGAGTCACAGATACGCAGTATTTT

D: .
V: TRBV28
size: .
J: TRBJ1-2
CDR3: CASSSNGYTF
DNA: TGTGCCAGCAGTAGCAATGGCTACACCTTC

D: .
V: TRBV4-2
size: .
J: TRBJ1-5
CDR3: CASSHIGSTASNQPQHF
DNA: TGTGCCAGCAGCCATATAGGGTCGACAGCTAGCAATCAGCCCCAGCATTTT

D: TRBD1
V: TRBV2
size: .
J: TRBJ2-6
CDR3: CASRDRAYSGANVLTF
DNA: TGTGCCAGCCGGGACAGGGCCTACTCTGGGGCCAACGTCCTGACTTTC

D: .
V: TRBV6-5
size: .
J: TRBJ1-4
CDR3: CASSYVAGASNEKLFF
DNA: TGTGCCAGCAGTTACGTGGCCGGGGCGAGTAATGAAAAACTGTTTTTT

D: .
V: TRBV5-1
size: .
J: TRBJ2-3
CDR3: CASSSPSPTDTQYF
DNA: TGCGCCAGCAGCTCGCCTAGCCCCACAGATACGCAGTATTTT

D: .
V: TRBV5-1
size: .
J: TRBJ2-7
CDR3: CASSLGVGQSEQYF
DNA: TGCGCCAGCAGCTTGGGGGTAGGGCAGAGCGAGCAGTACTTC

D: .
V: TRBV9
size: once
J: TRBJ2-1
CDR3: CASSVAARDFLPYNEQFF
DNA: TGTGCCAGCAGCGTAGCCGCCAGGGACTTCCTCCCGTACAATGAGCAGTTCTTC

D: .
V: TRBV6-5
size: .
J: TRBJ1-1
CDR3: CASSYQGYTPEAFF
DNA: TGTGCCAGCAGTTACCAGGGATACACCCCTGAAGCTTTCTTT

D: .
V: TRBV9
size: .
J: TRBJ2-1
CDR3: CASSSLPGQYNEQFF
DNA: TGTGCCAGCAGCTCCCTTCCAGGACAGTACAATGAGCAGTTCTTC

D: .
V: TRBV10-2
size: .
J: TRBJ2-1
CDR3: CASSESSSSYNEQFF
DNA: TGCGCCAGCAGTGAGTCGTCTAGCTCCTACAATGAGCAGTTCTTC

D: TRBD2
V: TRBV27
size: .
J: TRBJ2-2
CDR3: CASSLLAGVSGELFF
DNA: TGTGCCAGCAGTTTACTAGCGGGAGTTTCCGGGGAGCTGTTTTTT

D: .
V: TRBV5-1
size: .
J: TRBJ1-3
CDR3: CASSSAAGNTIYF
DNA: TGCGCCAGCAGCTCGGCAGCTGGAAACACCATATATTTT

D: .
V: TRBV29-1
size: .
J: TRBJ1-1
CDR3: CSANRGGHNTEAFF
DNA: TGCAGCGCGAACCGGGGAGGACACAACACTGAAGCTTTCTTT

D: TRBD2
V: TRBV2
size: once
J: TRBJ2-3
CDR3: CASMRLAGWGGSTDTQYF
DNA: TGTGCCAGCATGCGCCTAGCGGGATGGGGCGGGAGCACAGATACGCAGTATTTT

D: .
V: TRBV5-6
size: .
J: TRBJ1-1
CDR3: CASSFTGSNTEAFF
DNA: TGTGCCAGCAGCTTTACAGGGTCGAACACTGAAGCTTTCTTT

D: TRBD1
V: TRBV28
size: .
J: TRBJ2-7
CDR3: CASSEGAVYEQYF
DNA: TGTGCCAGCAGTGAGGGGGCCGTCTACGAGCAGTACTTC

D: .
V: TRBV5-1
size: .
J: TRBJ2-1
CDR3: CASSLYPPEQFF
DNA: TGCGCCAGCAGCTTGTATCCCCCGGAGCAGTTCTTC

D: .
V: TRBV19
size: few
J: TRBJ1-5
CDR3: CASSIVGRGVQPQHF
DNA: TGTGCCAGTAGTATTGTAGGCAGAGGAGTTCAGCCCCAGCATTTT

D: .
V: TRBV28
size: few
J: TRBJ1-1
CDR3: CASIEDGTEAFF
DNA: TGTGCCAGCATAGAAGATGGCACTGAAGCTTTCTTT

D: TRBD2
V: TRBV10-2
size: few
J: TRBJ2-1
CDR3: CASNLLAGGINEQFF
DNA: TGCGCCAGCAACCTTTTAGCGGGAGGGATCAATGAGCAGTTCTTC

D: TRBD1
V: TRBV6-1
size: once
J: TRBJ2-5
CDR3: CASSDGTGLETQYF
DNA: TGTGCCAGCAGTGACGGGACAGGGCTTGAGACCCAGTACTTC

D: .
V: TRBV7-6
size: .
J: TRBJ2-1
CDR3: CASSGTPTLYNEQFF
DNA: TGTGCCAGCAGCGGGACCCCGACCCTCTACAATGAGCAGTTCTTC

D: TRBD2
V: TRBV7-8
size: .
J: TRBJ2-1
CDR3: CASPGGVDEQFF
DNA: TGTGCCAGCCCGGGAGGGGTCGATGAGCAGTTCTTC

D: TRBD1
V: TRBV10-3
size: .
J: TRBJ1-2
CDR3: CAIRANTGGAGYGYTF
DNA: TGTGCCATCAGAGCTAATACAGGGGGCGCTGGATATGGCTACACCTTC

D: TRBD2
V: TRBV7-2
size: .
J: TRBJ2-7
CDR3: CASSTAGGPYEQYF
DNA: TGTGCCAGCAGTACAGCGGGGGGCCCCTACGAGCAGTACTTC

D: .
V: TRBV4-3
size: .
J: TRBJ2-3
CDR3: CASSQGERFTDTQYF
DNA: TGCGCCAGCAGCCAAGGAGAGAGATTCACAGATACGCAGTATTTT

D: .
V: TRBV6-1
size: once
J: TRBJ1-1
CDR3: CASSFTGPTEAFF
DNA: TGTGCCAGCAGCTTTACAGGGCCCACTGAAGCTTTCTTT